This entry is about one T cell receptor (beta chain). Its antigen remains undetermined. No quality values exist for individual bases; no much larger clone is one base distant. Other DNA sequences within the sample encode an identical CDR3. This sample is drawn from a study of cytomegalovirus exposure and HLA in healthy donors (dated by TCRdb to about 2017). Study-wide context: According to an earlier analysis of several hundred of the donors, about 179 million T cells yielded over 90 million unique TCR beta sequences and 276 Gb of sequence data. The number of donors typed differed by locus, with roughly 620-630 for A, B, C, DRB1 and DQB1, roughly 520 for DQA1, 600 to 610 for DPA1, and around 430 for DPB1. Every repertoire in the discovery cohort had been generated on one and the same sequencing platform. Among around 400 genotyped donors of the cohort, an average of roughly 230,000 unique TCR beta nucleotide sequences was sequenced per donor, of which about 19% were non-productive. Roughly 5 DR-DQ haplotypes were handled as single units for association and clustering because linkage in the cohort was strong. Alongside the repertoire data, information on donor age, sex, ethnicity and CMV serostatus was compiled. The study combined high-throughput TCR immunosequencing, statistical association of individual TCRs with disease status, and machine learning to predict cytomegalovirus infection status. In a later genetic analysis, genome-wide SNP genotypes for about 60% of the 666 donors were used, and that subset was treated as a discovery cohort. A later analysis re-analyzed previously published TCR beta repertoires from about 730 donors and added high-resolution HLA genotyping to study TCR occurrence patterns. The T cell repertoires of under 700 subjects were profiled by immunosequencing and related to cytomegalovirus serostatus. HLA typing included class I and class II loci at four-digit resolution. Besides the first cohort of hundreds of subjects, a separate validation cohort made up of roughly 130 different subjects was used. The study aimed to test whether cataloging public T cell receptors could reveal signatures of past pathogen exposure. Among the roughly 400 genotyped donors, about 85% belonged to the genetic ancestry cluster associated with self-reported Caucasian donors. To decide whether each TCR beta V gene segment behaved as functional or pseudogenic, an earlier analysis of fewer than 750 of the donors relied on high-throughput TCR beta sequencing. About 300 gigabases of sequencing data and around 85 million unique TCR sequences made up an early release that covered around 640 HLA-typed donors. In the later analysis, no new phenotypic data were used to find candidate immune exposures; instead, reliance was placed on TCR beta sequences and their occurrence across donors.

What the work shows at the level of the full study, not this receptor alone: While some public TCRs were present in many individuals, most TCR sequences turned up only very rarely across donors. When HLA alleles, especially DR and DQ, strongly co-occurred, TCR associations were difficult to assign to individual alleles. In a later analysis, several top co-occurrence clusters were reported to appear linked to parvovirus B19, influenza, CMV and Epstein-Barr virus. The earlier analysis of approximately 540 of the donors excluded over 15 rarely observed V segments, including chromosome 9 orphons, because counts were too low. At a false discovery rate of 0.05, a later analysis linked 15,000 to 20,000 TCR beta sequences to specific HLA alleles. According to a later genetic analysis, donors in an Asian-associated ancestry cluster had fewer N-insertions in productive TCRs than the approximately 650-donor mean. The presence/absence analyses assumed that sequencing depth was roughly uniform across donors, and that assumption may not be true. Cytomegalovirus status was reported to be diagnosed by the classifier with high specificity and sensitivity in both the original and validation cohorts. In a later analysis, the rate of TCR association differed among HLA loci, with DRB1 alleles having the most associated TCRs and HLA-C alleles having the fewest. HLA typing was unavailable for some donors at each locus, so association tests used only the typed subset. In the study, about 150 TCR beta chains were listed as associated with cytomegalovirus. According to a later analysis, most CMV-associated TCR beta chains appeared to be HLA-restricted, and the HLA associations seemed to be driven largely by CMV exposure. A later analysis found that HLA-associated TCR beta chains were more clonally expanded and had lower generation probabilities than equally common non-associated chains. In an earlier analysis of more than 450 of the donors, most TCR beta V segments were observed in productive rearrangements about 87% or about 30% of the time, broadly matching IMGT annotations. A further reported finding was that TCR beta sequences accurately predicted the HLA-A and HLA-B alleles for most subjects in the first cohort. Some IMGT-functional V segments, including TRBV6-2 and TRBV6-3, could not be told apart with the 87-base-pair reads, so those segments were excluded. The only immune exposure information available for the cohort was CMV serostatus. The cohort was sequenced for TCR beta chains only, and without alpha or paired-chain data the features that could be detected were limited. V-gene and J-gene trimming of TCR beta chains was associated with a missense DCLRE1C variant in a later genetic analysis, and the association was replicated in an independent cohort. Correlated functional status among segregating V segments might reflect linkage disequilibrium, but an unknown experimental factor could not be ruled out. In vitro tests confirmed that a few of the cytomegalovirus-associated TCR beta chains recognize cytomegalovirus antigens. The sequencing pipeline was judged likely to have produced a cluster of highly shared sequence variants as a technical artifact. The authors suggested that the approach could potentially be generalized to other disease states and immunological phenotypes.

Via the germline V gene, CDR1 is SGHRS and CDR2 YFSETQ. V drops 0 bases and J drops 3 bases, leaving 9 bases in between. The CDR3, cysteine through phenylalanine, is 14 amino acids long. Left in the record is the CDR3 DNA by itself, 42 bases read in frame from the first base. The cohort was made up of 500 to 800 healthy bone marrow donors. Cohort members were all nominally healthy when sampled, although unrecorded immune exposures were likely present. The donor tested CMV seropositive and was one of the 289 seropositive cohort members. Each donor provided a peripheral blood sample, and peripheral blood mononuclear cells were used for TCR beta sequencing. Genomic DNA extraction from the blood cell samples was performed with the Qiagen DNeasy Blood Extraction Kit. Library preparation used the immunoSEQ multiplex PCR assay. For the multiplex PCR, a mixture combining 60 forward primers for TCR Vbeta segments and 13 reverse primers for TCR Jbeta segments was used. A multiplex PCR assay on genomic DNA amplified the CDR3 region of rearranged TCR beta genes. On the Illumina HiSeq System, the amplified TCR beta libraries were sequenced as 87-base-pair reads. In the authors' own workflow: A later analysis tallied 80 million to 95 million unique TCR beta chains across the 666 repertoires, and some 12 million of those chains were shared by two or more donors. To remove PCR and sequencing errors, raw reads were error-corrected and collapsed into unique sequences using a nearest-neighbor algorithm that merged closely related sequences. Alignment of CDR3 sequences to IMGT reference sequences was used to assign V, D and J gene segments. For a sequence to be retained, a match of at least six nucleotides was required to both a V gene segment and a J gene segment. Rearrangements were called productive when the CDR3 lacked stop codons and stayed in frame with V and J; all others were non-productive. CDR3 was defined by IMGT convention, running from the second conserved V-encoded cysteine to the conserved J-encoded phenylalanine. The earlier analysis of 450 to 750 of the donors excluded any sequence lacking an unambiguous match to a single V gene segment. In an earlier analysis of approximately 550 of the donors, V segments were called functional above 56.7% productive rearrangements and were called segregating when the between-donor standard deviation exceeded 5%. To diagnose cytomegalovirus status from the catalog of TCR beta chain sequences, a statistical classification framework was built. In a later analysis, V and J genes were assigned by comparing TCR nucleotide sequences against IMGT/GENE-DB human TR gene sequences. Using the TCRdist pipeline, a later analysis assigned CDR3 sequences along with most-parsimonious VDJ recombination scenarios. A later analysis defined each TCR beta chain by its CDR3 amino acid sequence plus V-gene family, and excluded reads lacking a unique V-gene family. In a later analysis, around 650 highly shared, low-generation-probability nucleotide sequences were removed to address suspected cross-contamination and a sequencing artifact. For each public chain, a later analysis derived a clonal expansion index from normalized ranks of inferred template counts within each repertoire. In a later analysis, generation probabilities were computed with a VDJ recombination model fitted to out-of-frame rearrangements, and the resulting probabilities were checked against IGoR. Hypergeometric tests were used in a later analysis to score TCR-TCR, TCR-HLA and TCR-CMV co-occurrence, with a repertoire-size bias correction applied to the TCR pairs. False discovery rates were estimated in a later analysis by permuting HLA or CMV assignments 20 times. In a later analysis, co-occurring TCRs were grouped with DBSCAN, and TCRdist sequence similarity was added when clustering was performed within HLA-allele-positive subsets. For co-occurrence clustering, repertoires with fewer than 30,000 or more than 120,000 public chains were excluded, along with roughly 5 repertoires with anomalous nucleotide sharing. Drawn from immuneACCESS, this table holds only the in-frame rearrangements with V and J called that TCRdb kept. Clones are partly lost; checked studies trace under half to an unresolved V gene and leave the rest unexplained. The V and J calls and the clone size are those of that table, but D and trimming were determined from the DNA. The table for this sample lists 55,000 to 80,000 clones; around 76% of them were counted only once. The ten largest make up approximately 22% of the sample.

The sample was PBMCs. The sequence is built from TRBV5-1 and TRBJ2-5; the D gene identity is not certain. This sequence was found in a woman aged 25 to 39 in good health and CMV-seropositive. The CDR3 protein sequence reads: CASSLAAGKETQYF. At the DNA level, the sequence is TGCGCCAGCAGCTTGGCGGCAGGAAAAGAGACCCAGTACTTC.